The entry that follows covers one TCR beta chain sequence. This sample was taken from a study of blood T cell repertoires in COVID-19. The germline V gene encodes CDR1 KGHDR and CDR2 SFDVKD. This CDR3 region has 15 residues. V was clipped by 6 bases and J by 8 bases, with 21 bases between them. As processed by the authors: How many nucleated cells were present was estimated from reference gene primer amplification. The repertoire was sequenced with immunoSEQ multiplex PCR; TCRdb's copy has only in-frame clones and lacks some. V, J and clone size are taken as reported in that table, and D and trimming were inferred from the DNA itself. The repertoire consists of just over 650,000 clones, with approximately 90% occurring once and the leading ten covering more than 0.25%.

Sequencing input: peripheral blood. This chain links TRBV24-1 with TRBJ1-2; no clear D gene. This sequence was found in a woman aged 18-30 years with acute or convalescent COVID-19. Here the CDR3 reads CATSLLGRILTGYTF. The CDR3 DNA is TGTGCCACCAGTCTCCTCGGCAGGATATTAACGGGCTACACCTTC.